A selection of T cell receptor beta chains follows, all from one sample in a study of vaccination and CD4 T cells after COVID-19. These receptors' antigens are unknown. Using its own MiXCR run on the PCR reads, TCRdb lists one record per CDR3 protein. This table has around 15,000 distinct CDR3 sequences, about 70% appearing once. The sequencing input was CD4+ T cells from blood, cultured in vitro. All receptors come from a human donor who had recovered from COVID-19. The conserved cysteine and the conserved F or W are not part of the CDR3 here. A D gene is named only where the DNA matches it firmly.

D: TRBD1
J: TRBJ1-6
V: TRBV5-1
CDR3: ASSTDRVSGNSPLH

D: NA
J: TRBJ2-5
V: TRBV20-1
CDR3: SANPPKGTQY

D: NA
J: TRBJ2-1
V: TRBV4-1
CDR3: ASSQGGSSYNEQF

D: NA
J: TRBJ1-6
V: TRBV19
CDR3: ASSPSKHRTSPLH

D: NA
J: TRBJ2-2
V: TRBV20-1
CDR3: SAVPGPGTGELF

D: NA
J: TRBJ1-2
V: TRBV20-1
CDR3: SARDPSGSYGYT

D: NA
J: TRBJ1-2
V: TRBV7-2
CDR3: ASSSPQGINGYT

D: NA
J: TRBJ1-5
V: TRBV2
CDR3: ASSEAGIRNQPQH

D: NA
J: TRBJ1-3
V: TRBV20-1
CDR3: SAPDRNSGNTIY

D: TRBD1
J: TRBJ2-7
V: TRBV12-3/TRBV12-4
CDR3: ASSHGTGFYEQY

D: TRBD1
J: TRBJ1-5
V: TRBV7-2
CDR3: ASSFEGAVSQPQH

D: NA
J: TRBJ1-5
V: TRBV6-1
CDR3: ASRASTGFGQPQH

D: NA
J: TRBJ1-5
V: TRBV28
CDR3: ASITDYSNQPQH

D: NA
J: TRBJ1-5
V: TRBV6-5
CDR3: ASSYSGQSNQPQH

D: NA
J: TRBJ1-5
V: TRBV7-9
CDR3: ASSTGLVAGQPQH

D: TRBD1
J: TRBJ1-5
V: TRBV20-1
CDR3: SAARDRGEQPQH

D: TRBD2
J: TRBJ2-1
V: TRBV6-2/TRBV6-3
CDR3: ASSYGASGSDEQF

D: NA
J: TRBJ2-5
V: TRBV7-6
CDR3: ASSLVSGNVEGTQY

D: TRBD2
J: TRBJ2-3
V: TRBV7-2
CDR3: ASSGRGLAGVGADTQY

D: NA
J: TRBJ1-1
V: TRBV5-1
CDR3: ASSLTGGGNTEAF

D: TRBD1
J: TRBJ1-6
V: TRBV7-2
CDR3: ASSQPDRVASPLH

D: NA
J: TRBJ2-7
V: TRBV6-1
CDR3: ASSPRDNYEQY

D: NA
J: TRBJ1-5
V: TRBV24-1
CDR3: ATGDSNQPQH

D: NA
J: TRBJ2-2
V: TRBV2
CDR3: ASSGGLGYTGELF

D: NA
J: TRBJ2-5
V: TRBV7-6
CDR3: ASSLQLSKETQY

D: NA
J: TRBJ2-3
V: TRBV20-1
CDR3: SAPISTDTQY

D: TRBD1
J: TRBJ1-1
V: TRBV7-2
CDR3: ASSLVGQLNTEAF

D: TRBD1
J: TRBJ2-7
V: TRBV7-6
CDR3: ASSPTDRDRGAEQY

D: NA
J: TRBJ1-1
V: TRBV15
CDR3: ATSRAHGTEAF

D: NA
J: TRBJ1-1
V: TRBV27
CDR3: ASSRGLVNTEAF

D: TRBD1
J: TRBJ1-1
V: TRBV19
CDR3: ASTPPGTGGRNTEAF

D: NA
J: TRBJ1-5
V: TRBV7-2
CDR3: ASSLGREPQH

D: TRBD1
J: TRBJ1-6
V: TRBV25-1
CDR3: ASSVDRGRNSPLH

D: TRBD1
J: TRBJ1-1
V: TRBV7-3
CDR3: ASSSAGTDYPEAF

D: NA
J: TRBJ2-3
V: TRBV6-5
CDR3: ASSYSNRGRGDTQY

D: NA
J: TRBJ1-1
V: TRBV7-2
CDR3: ASSYGGEMNTEAF

D: NA
J: TRBJ1-5
V: TRBV7-9
CDR3: ASSLVGAWGSQPQH

D: NA
J: TRBJ1-1
V: TRBV12-3/TRBV12-4
CDR3: ASSPPGHPLNTEAF

D: TRBD2
J: TRBJ2-3
V: TRBV19
CDR3: ASSIRLAGGPADTQY

D: TRBD1
J: TRBJ2-7
V: TRBV20-1
CDR3: SASRRDRTYEQY

D: NA
J: TRBJ1-1
V: TRBV7-9
CDR3: ASRPISLNTEAF

D: NA
J: TRBJ2-5
V: TRBV11-2
CDR3: ASSLGLDRSQETQY

D: TRBD2
J: TRBJ2-1
V: TRBV7-9
CDR3: ASRRTSGGIYNEQF

D: NA
J: TRBJ1-5
V: TRBV10-3
CDR3: AISVQGDNQPQH

D: TRBD1
J: TRBJ1-3
V: TRBV7-2
CDR3: ASSPTGTGTGNTIY

D: NA
J: TRBJ2-5
V: TRBV10-3
CDR3: AISEPGPTKETQY

D: NA
J: TRBJ1-1
V: TRBV6-4
CDR3: ASRRTFLEDTEAF

D: TRBD1
J: TRBJ1-2
V: TRBV19
CDR3: ASSMGQNYLNYGYT

D: NA
J: TRBJ2-2
V: TRBV24-1
CDR3: ATQPSANTGELF

D: NA
J: TRBJ2-1
V: TRBV6-1
CDR3: ASTTWGMNEQF

D: NA
J: TRBJ1-1
V: TRBV10-3
CDR3: AISESYQGRGTEAF

D: NA
J: TRBJ1-1
V: TRBV7-2
CDR3: ASSLVQNTEAF

D: TRBD1
J: TRBJ1-2
V: TRBV5-4
CDR3: ASSLALGQTYGYT

D: NA
J: TRBJ2-7
V: TRBV7-2
CDR3: ASSYMEPSYEQY

D: NA
J: TRBJ1-2
V: TRBV7-2
CDR3: ASSLALRGGGYT

D: NA
J: TRBJ1-2
V: TRBV6-4
CDR3: ASSPGYGLGYGYT

D: NA
J: TRBJ1-2
V: TRBV23-1
CDR3: ASSQQGQHYGYT

D: NA
J: TRBJ2-1
V: TRBV20-1
CDR3: SARTPPNEQF

D: NA
J: TRBJ1-5
V: TRBV28
CDR3: ASSPRDRNQPQH

D: NA
J: TRBJ2-7
V: TRBV7-2
CDR3: ASSHRTGGAYEQY